Below, 2 T cell receptor beta chains from the same sample are listed, as sequenced in a study of metastatic and nonmetastatic thyroid tumors. The entire patient cohort was treatment-naive prior to thyroid surgery. TCRdb reassembled clones from the PCR reads with MiXCR. The sample records tens of thousands of clones, under 25% being singletons. Input material: blood. These receptors all stem from a male donor with papillary thyroid cancer or a benign thyroid nodule (not recorded which). Some clones in this sample may be carry-over from other donors' samples.

Comment on this clone: Other nucleotide sequences in the sample specify the same CDR3. The chain employs TRBV7-9 and TRBJ1-1; 7 bases fit TRBD1. Germline trimming cut 5 bases from V and 1 base from J; bases unmatched to any gene: 7. CDR1 and CDR2 (germline): SEHNR, FQNEAQ (reference sequence). This CDR3 region has 15 residues. CDR3 bases: TGTGCCAGCAGCCCCCCGACAGGGTCGAACACTGAAGCTTTCTTT. This sequence encodes CASSPPTGSNTEAFF. Full variable domain (outside the CDR3, taken from reference TRBV7-9 and TRBJ1-1): DTGVSQNPRHKITKRGQNVTFRCDPISEHNRLYWYRQTLGQGPEFLTYFQNEAQLEKSRLLSDRFSAERPKGSFSTLEIQRTEQGDSAMYLCASSPPTGSNTEAFFGQGTRLTVV.

This clone was picked up many times. The chain recombines TRBV13 with TRBJ2-7, with TRBD2 identical over 9 bases. The CDR3 is 15 amino acids. Trimming took 2 bases from V and 2 from J; bases not matched to a gene: 4. Germline V lookup: CDR1 PRHDT, CDR2 FYEKMQ (reference sequence). The CDR3 DNA reads TGTGCCAGCAGCTTAACGTCTAGCGGGGCCTACGAGCAGTACTTC. It translates to CASSLTSSGAYEQYF.